The present entry profiles one T cell receptor (beta chain) with its context. Its antigen remains unidentified. No base quality information exists; no much larger clone differs at one position. Counted from cysteine to phenylalanine, this CDR3 has 14 amino acids. The sequence is cut down to CDR3 DNA, 42 bases in frame from base 1. Ends trimmed: V by 0 bases, J by 8 bases; bases unmatched to a gene: 6. Per the germline V gene, LGHNA is the CDR1 and YSLEER is the CDR2. These data come from a study of shared clonotypes between healthy human individuals (dated by TCRdb to between 2020 and 2021). Concerning the study at large: The cohort included a few men and a couple of women between 18 and 49 years of age. Per donor, three plates each were used for CD4 naive and CD4 memory, two for CD8 naive, and one for CD8 memory. The study deeply sequenced blood TCR repertoires of about five healthy adults to estimate repertoire size and the extent of clonotype sharing between individuals. Libraries were prepared and TCR repertoires were sequenced by different laboratories using diverse techniques, in order to increase sequencing depth and limit assay-specific biases. Leukapheresis yielded between about 0.9 and 10 billion PBMCs per donor.

Donors were healthy HIV-negative adults with no recently reported acute infections or vaccinations. All donors were Caucasian adults living in Nashville, Tennessee, USA. Magnetic negative selection was used to enrich CD4+ T cells, after which naive cells were positively selected on CD45RA and the negative fraction became the memory subset. Blood was collected by leukapheresis, and PBMCs were isolated by Ficoll-Histopaque density gradient centrifugation and then cryopreserved in liquid nitrogen vapor phase. Analytical flow cytometry was used to check the purity and quantity of every magnetically sorted T cell population. From each sorted fraction, genomic DNA was isolated and quantified by UV absorbance on a Nanodrop 2000c. Using the deep immunoSEQ assay, multiplex PCR amplified TCR CDR3 regions from genomic DNA. For each cell subset, the extracted genomic DNA was distributed evenly across all wells of several immunoSEQ 96-well plates, and each plate served as one replicate. Each replicate PCR for sorted subsets received roughly 0.2 ug genomic DNA, equal to tens of thousands of T cell genomes. The purified libraries were quantified using a Qubit 3.0 fluorometer, sized with a Bioanalyzer 2100, and then quantified again using the KAPA Library Quantification kit. A separate single-read 150-cycle Illumina NextSeq 550 flow cell was used to sequence each immunoSEQ 96-well plate. Processing in the source paper ran as follows. Because the immunoSEQ output held only junctional sequences and lacked quality scores, the filtering could not match the filtering applied to full-length reads. To assign V/J genes and CDR3, sequences were annotated against IMGT germline references using PyIR, a Python wrapper for IgBLAST v1.9. Reads were removed for weak V/J assignments (E-value above 1e-6), missing CDR3, stop codons, out-of-frame junctions, or ambiguous translated residues. V3J clonotypes were defined as sequences sharing the same inferred V gene, J gene, and CDR3 amino acid sequence. Percentage overlap between repertoires was computed as shared unique clonotypes divided by the size of the smaller repertoire. Repertoire richness was assessed with RTK rarefaction, the Chao1 estimator, and Recon v2.1 estimates of unobserved clonotypes. OLGA was used to compute generation probabilities for all TCRbeta clonotypes that the gDNA method yielded from a handful of donors. The clones in this table, taken by TCRdb from immuneACCESS, are in-frame only. Not every clone is retained; where verified, under half of the shortfall comes from an unresolved V gene, and the cause of the rest is unknown. For V, J and clone size, that table is used; D and trimming come from the DNA. This sample holds over 1.4 million clones; roughly 96% were observed only once. The ten largest clones capture roughly 1.1% of the sample.

Results the study describes overall, beyond this receptor: Even with the large sequencing depth, rarefaction of the sorted-subset datasets indicated that sequencing was incomplete. Sampling was restricted to blood, and TCR repertoires in tissue are likely to differ from TCR repertoires in blood. Approximately 5% of naive CD4, 3.5% of naive CD8, roughly 2.4% of memory CD4, and about 0.4% of memory CD8 clonotypes were shared across several donors. Based on pairwise subsampling, the degree of clonotype sharing among donors was expected to be affected by sequencing depth. Larger estimated clonotype richness was generally found for naive subsets than for memory subsets. The small number of donors limited the genetic and exposure-history diversity represented. Compared with non-shared clonotypes, clonotypes shared by all four sorted-subset donors had higher generation probabilities.

The clonotype originates from a man between 25 and 39 years old in good health. The receptor chain draws on TRBV4-3 and TRBJ1-2; 7 bases in the junction line up with TRBD1. Material: naive CD4+ T cells sorted from blood. Read against the paper, the sample's cell subset or site label means: CD45RA+ positively selected. At the DNA level, the sequence is TGCGCCAGCAGCCAAGAAGGAGGGGGCGGCGGCTACACCTTC. Its translation reads: CASSQEGGGGGYTF.